The 30 T cell receptor beta chains below come from one sample, sequenced in a study of T cell responses to AZD1222 COVID-19 vaccine. Assay: immunoSEQ multiplex PCR; the TCRdb copy retains only in-frame clones and omits some. The repertoire holds roughly 120,000 clones, with around 85% as singletons. The starting material was peripheral blood, obtained on day 0 of AZD1222 vaccination. Every receptor here comes from an adult in good health.

The V gene is TRBV24-1, the J gene TRBJ1-2; tentative D call: TRBD1 (5 bases). Germline CDR1 and CDR2: KGHDR and SFDVKD. The V end lost 3 bases, the J end lost 6 bases, and 7 bases lay between the germline ends. This CDR3 comprises 12 residues. The CDR3 loop reads CATSDRRDGYTF. CDR3 coding DNA: TGTGCCACCAGTGATCGCAGGGATGGCTACACCTTC.

The CDR3, as DNA: TGTGCCAGCAGCCAAGATAGAGAGACCCAGTACTTC. Translated: CASSQDRETQYF. The chain combines TRBV4-2 with TRBJ2-5; no definite D call. V lost 0 bases to trimming and J lost 4 bases, with 3 bases between them. There are 12 residues in the CDR3. Germline V gene lookup returns CDR1 LGHNA and CDR2 YNFKEQ.

The V and J genes are TRBV7-9 and TRBJ1-1, with 10 bases matching TRBD1. The trim removed 4 bases at V and 5 bases at J, leaving 7 bases unmatched. This CDR3 is built from 15 residues. Per germline, CDR1 SEHNR and CDR2 FQNEAQ (reference sequence). CDR3 sequence reads: CASSSRTGGGTEAFF. The CDR3 region has the DNA TGTGCCAGCAGCTCCAGGACAGGGGGGGGTACTGAAGCTTTCTTT.

The chain links TRBV25-1 to TRBJ2-2; D ambiguous. V lost 5 bases and J lost 5, with 15 bases in between. Germline CDR1 MGHDK, CDR2 SYGVNS. CDR3 size: 15 residues. CDR3 nucleotides: TGTGCCAGCAGTCGAGGCCGCCTAACAACCGGGGAGCTGTTTTTT. It translates to CASSRGRLTTGELFF.

This sequence joins TRBV2 and TRBJ1-4; TRBD1 agrees at 7 bases. This CDR3 region has 13 residues. Unmatched junction bases numbered 3, after V lost 6 bases and J lost 5 bases. The germline gives CDR1 SNHLY, CDR2 FYNNEI. CDR3 sequence reads: CASRAGGNEKLFF. In DNA form, the CDR3 reads TGTGCCAGCAGGGCAGGGGGAAATGAAAAACTGTTTTTT.

In nucleotides, the CDR3 is TGTGCCAGCAGCTTGATAGGGGAGACCCAGTACTTC. It codes for CASSLIGETQYF. This chain joins TRBV13 and TRBJ2-5; D not resolved. V lost 3 bases and J 5 bases, leaving 7 bases between the germline ends. The CDR3 length is 12 residues. Germline lookup yields CDR1 PRHDT and CDR2 FYEKMQ (reference sequence).

In regard to this clone: One end of the junction is discordant with germline, which a read error may explain. The rearrangement uses TRBV6-2 or TRBV6-3 and TRBJ2-1; possible D gene TRBD1, 6 bases. This CDR3 region has 16 residues. Germline values: CDR1 MNHEY, CDR2 SVGEGT. DNA for the CDR3: TGTGCCAGCAGTTTGCTCCCTGGGGGCTCCAACAATGAGCAGTTCTTC. Translated: CASSLLPGGSNNEQFF.

V usage is TRBV28 and J usage is TRBJ1-1; 10 nucleotides agree with TRBD1. The CDR3 loop spans 13 amino acids. The germline gives CDR1 MDHEN, CDR2 SYDVKM. J lost 7 bases, V lost 5 bases, and 4 bases had no gene match. The CDR3 spells CASSRDRGGEAFF. In DNA form, the CDR3 reads TGTGCCAGCAGTCGGGACAGGGGAGGTGAAGCTTTCTTT.

V gene TRBV7-3 combines with J gene TRBJ2-7; possibly TRBD1 for D (6 bases). V was trimmed by 5 bases and J by 3 bases, leaving 14 bases between them. This CDR3 spans 14 amino acids. Germline V CDR1 and CDR2: SGHTA, FQGTGA. The DNA of the CDR3 is TGTGCCAGCAGCCAAGGGGGACCCCTCTACGAGCAGTACTTC. This translates into CASSQGGPLYEQYF.

The CDR3 region is CSERTGATDTQYF. CDR3 in DNA: TGCAGCGAACGGACAGGGGCCACAGATACGCAGTATTTT. This rearrangement joins TRBV29-1 to TRBJ2-3, with 9 nucleotides matching TRBD1. CDR1 is SQVTM and CDR2 is ANQGSEA in the germline V gene. Germline trimming cut 7 bases from V and 2 bases from J; bases unmatched to any gene: 4. The CDR3 sequence is 13 residues long.

This rearrangement joins TRBV5-1 to TRBJ2-2, with 9 bases matching TRBD1. The trim removed 2 bases at V and 4 bases at J, leaving 9 bases unmatched. Per the germline V gene, CDR1 is SGHRS and CDR2 is YFSETQ. The CDR3 has 17 residues. The DNA for the CDR3 is TGCGCCAGCAGCTTCAAAACAGGGGGCGCCGCCACCGGGGAGCTGTTTTTT. Its translation is CASSFKTGGAATGELFF. The full variable domain, with the rest looked up from reference TRBV5-1 and TRBJ2-2, is KAGVTQTPRYLIKTRGQQVTLSCSPISGHRSVSWYQQTPGQGLQFLFEYFSETQRNKGNFPGRFSGRQFSNSRSEMNVSTLELGDSALYLCASSFKTGGAATGELFFGEGSRLTVL.

The V and J genes are TRBV18 and TRBJ2-1, with 8 positions matching TRBD2. The germline gives CDR1 KGHSH, CDR2 LQKENI. CDR3 length: 18 residues. V was pared by 4 bases and J by 0 bases, with 11 bases of the junction left unmatched. CDR3 sequence (DNA): TGTGCCAGCTCACAGCCGGGGGGGGGCTTTACCTCCTACAATGAGCAGTTCTTC. Its protein product is CASSQPGGGFTSYNEQFF.

The gene calls are TRBV21-1 and TRBJ1-2; the table's TRBD1 call for D was not verified on the DNA. TRBV21-1 represents a pseudogene. This CDR3 region has 12 residues. The CDR3, as DNA: TGTGCCGCTGGGGCCAGGGTGAGAGGCTACACCTTC. Amino acid sequence: CAAGARVRGYTF.

The chain uses TRBV6-2 or TRBV6-3 and TRBJ2-4; 11 bases fit TRBD2. The germline gives CDR1 MNHEY, CDR2 SVGEGT. This CDR3 has 18 amino acids. J gave up 0 bases and V 5 bases, and 9 bases lay outside the gene matches. The CDR3 region is CASSRGLAAALAKNIQYF. CDR3 DNA sequence: TGTGCCAGCAGTAGGGGACTAGCGGCAGCTCTAGCCAAAAACATTCAGTACTTC.

The chain has TRBV11-2 and TRBJ1-1; D not resolved. Germline CDR1 is SGHAT and CDR2 is FQNNGV. Trimming stripped 3 bases from V and 8 bases from J, with 13 bases between. This CDR3 contains 13 residues. The CDR3 coding sequence is TGTGCCAGCAGCTTCGACCCGCGGCCGGAAGCTTTCTTT. This encodes CASSFDPRPEAFF.

J is TRBJ1-2 and V is TRBV27, with D perhaps matching TRBD1 (5 bases). This CDR3 region has 14 residues. Germline CDR1 MNHEY, CDR2 SMNVEV (reference sequence). The germline V and J ends were trimmed by 5 bases and 7 bases, with 17 bases remaining between them. The CDR3 sequence is CASSLEGGRGGYTF. The CDR3 nucleotides read TGTGCCAGCAGTCTCGAAGGAGGGAGGGGTGGCTACACCTTC.

The chain combines TRBV3-1 (or the pseudogene TRBV3-2) with TRBJ1-4; a possible D gene is TRBD1 (5 bases). Germline V gene sequence: CDR1 LGHDT, CDR2 YNNKEL (reference sequence). The CDR3 contains 18 residues. V lost 2 bases and J 4 bases, leaving 20 bases between the germline ends. CDR3 DNA sequence: TGTGCCAGCAGCCAACAATGGTCGGGGCGACAGAATAATGAAAAACTGTTTTTT. Translated, it gives CASSQQWSGRQNNEKLFF.

The chain joins TRBV11-2 to TRBJ2-5, with TRBD1 matching over 8 bases. Losses at the gene ends were 5 bases for V and 1 base for J; bases not matched to a gene: 9. The CDR3 sequence is 16 residues long. Germline CDR1 reads SGHAT; CDR2 reads FQNNGV. The CDR3 region is CASSDVRDRSQETQYF. The CDR3 DNA follows: TGTGCCAGCAGCGATGTCCGGGACAGGAGCCAAGAGACCCAGTACTTC.

This chain links TRBV11-1 with TRBJ2-1; 8 positions match TRBD2. Germline lookup yields CDR1 SGHAT and CDR2 FQDESV (reference sequence). Germline trimming cut 4 bases from V and 11 bases from J; bases unmatched to any gene: 16. The CDR3 runs to 16 residues. CDR3 DNA sequence: TGTGCCAGCAGCTCCCGTGTACGAGCGGGAGTAAGTAAGCAGTTCTTC. Protein product: CASSSRVRAGVSKQFF.

This chain links TRBV6-5 with TRBJ1-3; D is unclear. V lost 5 bases and J 5 bases, leaving 10 bases between the germline ends. Germline V gene lookup returns CDR1 MNHEY and CDR2 SVGAGI. The CDR3 has 13 amino acids. The DNA for the CDR3 is TGTGCCAGCAGTCTAACCGACAGAAACACCATATATTTT. Protein: CASSLTDRNTIYF.

This clone was recorded only once. The chain employs TRBV30 and TRBJ1-4; D uncertain. This CDR3 is built from 12 residues. Germline V lookup: CDR1 GTSNPN, CDR2 SVGIG (reference sequence). V was clipped by 4 bases and J by 7 bases, with 10 bases between them. CDR3 residues: CAWNSFSEKLFF. CDR3 in DNA: TGTGCCTGGAATAGTTTTAGTGAAAAACTGTTTTTT.

The CDR3 nucleotides read TGTGCCAGCAGCTTGGCCTCTGGGTGGCCCTTCTCCTACGAGCAGTACTTC. Translation: CASSLASGWPFSYEQYF. The chain carries TRBV5-6 and TRBJ2-7, with unresolved D. This CDR3 is 17 amino acids long. CDR1 and CDR2 from the germline V gene are SGHDT and YYEEEE. V was shortened by 0 bases and J by 0 bases, with 16 bases between the two germline ends.

The chain joins TRBV5-8 to TRBJ1-4; D ambiguous. V lost 4 bases to trimming and J lost 7 bases, with 17 bases between them. This CDR3 region has 15 residues. CDR1 is SGHTS and CDR2 is YDEGEE in the germline V gene. CDR3 nucleotides: TGTGCCAGCAGCCTCCGGTCCTTGGGCGGTGAAAAACTGTTTTTT. As protein: CASSLRSLGGEKLFF.

The gene calls are TRBV14 and TRBJ2-2; TRBD2 is a possible D gene (5 bases). V was clipped by 1 base and J by 6 bases, with 18 bases between them. Germline V CDR1 and CDR2: SGHDN, FVKESK. The CDR3 has 17 residues. CDR3 region: CASSQVRWRARAGELFF. The CDR3 DNA reads as TGTGCCAGCAGCCAAGTTCGGTGGCGGGCTAGAGCCGGGGAGCTGTTTTTT.

This chain uses TRBV7-3 with TRBJ1-2; TRBD1 matches at 7 bases. CDR3 length equals 13 residues. CDR1 and CDR2 (germline): SGHTA, FQGTGA. The V gene end was trimmed by 3 bases and the J gene end by 8 bases; junction bases not matched to a gene: 6. The CDR3 DNA reads TGTGCCAGCAGCTTCGAGGGGGCAAACGGCTACACCTTC. This gives the protein CASSFEGANGYTF.

As concerns this clone: The same CDR3 can be traced to other DNA sequences in this sample. This chain joins TRBV7-3 and TRBJ2-3, with D unclear. The germline gives CDR1 SGHTA, CDR2 FQGTGA. CDR3 size: 12 residues. Trimming took 4 bases from V and 6 from J, leaving 8 bases between them. CDR3 coding DNA: TGTGCCAGCAGCTCGGGCCTTGATACGCAGTATTTT. Encoded protein: CASSSGLDTQYF. The full variable domain, in which reference TRBV7-3 and TRBJ2-3 provide the parts outside the CDR3, is GAGVSQTPSNKVTEKGKYVELRCDPISGHTALYWYRQSLGQGPEFLIYFQGTGAADDSGLPNDRFFAVRPEGSVSTLKIQRTERGDSAVYLCASSSGLDTQYFGPGTRLTVL.

J is TRBJ2-1 and V is TRBV30; TRBD2 agrees at 7 bases. Germline V gene data show CDR1 as GTSNPN and CDR2 as SVGIG (reference sequence). This CDR3 contains 16 residues. Trimming took 0 bases from V and 4 from J; bases not matched to a gene: 9. As DNA, the CDR3 is TGTGCCTGGAGTGTGATGACTAGCTCGGGATACAATGAGCAGTTCTTC. It codes for CAWSVMTSSGYNEQFF.

The V and J genes are TRBV5-3 and TRBJ2-7; D call uncertain. TRBV5-3 falls under the ORF class, with uncertain function. The CDR3 contains 13 residues. V was shortened by 4 bases and J by 3 bases, with 11 bases between the two germline ends. CDR3 in DNA: TGTGCCAGAAGCCCACCTAAGTTCTACGAGCAGTACTTC. Protein sequence: CARSPPKFYEQYF.

The gene calls are TRBV6-6 and TRBJ2-3; the D is unclear. V lost 0 bases and J 6 bases, leaving 10 bases between the germline ends. The CDR3 covers 14 residues. CDR1 and CDR2 (germline): MNHNY, SVGAGI (reference sequence). The DNA for the CDR3 is TGTGCCAGCAGTTACTCCAAGGCCCTGGATACGCAGTATTTT. This codes for CASSYSKALDTQYF.

CDR3 sequence: CASSRDSSEYGYTF. As DNA, the CDR3 is TGTGCCAGCAGTCGCGACTCGTCGGAGTATGGCTACACCTTC. The chain uses TRBV6-5 and TRBJ1-2; D gene uncertain. This CDR3 has 14 amino acids. Per the germline V gene, CDR1 is MNHEY and CDR2 is SVGAGI. The ends were cut back, 5 bases at V and 5 bases at J, with 15 bases in the middle.